Each of the 11 T cell receptor beta chains below was sequenced from the same sample in a study of T cell repertoires in cytomegalovirus infection. TCRdb redid the calling of the reads with MiXCR, one entry per CDR3 protein. In the table there are 150,000 to 200,000 distinct CDR3 sequences, 15% to 20% of which are singletons. Sequencing used PBMCs. Source of these receptors: a human donor in good health (CMV status not recorded). Some clones in this sample may be carry-over from other donors' samples.

The V and J genes are TRBV20-1 and TRBJ2-5; a weak D match, TRBD2 (7 bases). Germline CDR1 reads DFQATT; CDR2 reads SNEGSKA (reference sequence). This CDR3 spans 16 amino acids. V gave up 0 bases and J gave up 5 bases, with 19 bases separating them. The CDR3 coding sequence is TGCAGTGCTAGAGATCCTAGCGGAGGGGGGGCGGAGACCCAGTACTTC. Translated, it gives CSARDPSGGGAETQYF.

This clonotype occurred many times. This chain connects TRBV12-3 or TRBV12-4 to TRBJ1-1; D gene unclear. With 6 bases removed from V and 3 bases from J, the gap between germline ends came to 11 bases. CDR3 length: 13 residues. The CDR3 protein is CASSLTVYTEAFF. The DNA of the CDR3 is TGTGCCAGCAGCCTCACGGTGTACACTGAAGCTTTCTTT.

This clonotype appeared many times. This chain links TRBV7-2 with TRBJ2-7, with D hard to call. CDR1 and CDR2 from the germline V gene are SGHTA and FQGNSA. This CDR3 comprises 11 residues. Trimming stripped 5 bases from V and 2 bases from J, with 4 bases between. CDR3 nucleotides: TGTGCCAGCAGCGCAACCTACGAGCAGTACTTC. It specifies CASSATYEQYF.

This clonotype has at least ten counts. The chain uses TRBV7-3 and TRBJ2-1; TRBD2 might be the D (5 bases). V lost 3 bases to trimming and J lost 5 bases, with 14 bases between them. The CDR3 has 15 residues. Germline lookup yields CDR1 SGHTA and CDR2 FQGTGA. DNA for the CDR3: TGTGCCAGCAGCTTTCTCGGGAATACCAACAATGAGCAGTTCTTC. This encodes CASSFLGNTNNEQFF.

The gene calls are TRBV11-3 and TRBJ1-1; no firm D call. Germline V gene lookup returns CDR1 SGHNT and CDR2 YENEEA. The CDR3 is 14 amino acids. The ends were cut back, 0 bases at V and 1 base at J, with 6 bases in the middle. CDR3 in DNA: TGTGCCAGCAGCTTAGAAACGCAGAACACTGAAGCTTTCTTT. It codes for CASSLETQNTEAFF.

The chain employs TRBV7-3 and TRBJ1-1, with D uncertain. Per the germline V gene, CDR1 is SGHTA and CDR2 is FQGTGA. Trimming cost V 4 bases and J 0 bases, with 6 bases left between them. This CDR3 has 13 amino acids. CDR3 DNA sequence: TGTGCCAGCAGCTCCTTTTTGAACACTGAAGCTTTCTTT. This sequence encodes CASSSFLNTEAFF.

The chain combines TRBV5-1 with TRBJ1-1; 7 nucleotides match TRBD1. J gave up 3 bases and V 3 bases, and 5 bases lay outside the gene matches. The CDR3 has 14 residues. Germline values: CDR1 SGHRS, CDR2 YFSETQ. DNA for the CDR3: TGCGCCAGCAGCTCGACAGGGTTAGACACTGAAGCTTTCTTT. It yields the protein CASSSTGLDTEAFF.

This clonotype appeared a few times. The chain links TRBV4-1 to TRBJ2-2, with 8 bases matching TRBD1. In germline, CDR1 is MGHRA, CDR2 YSYEKL. The CDR3 contains 15 residues. Losses at the gene ends were 0 bases for V and 3 bases for J; bases not matched to a gene: 0. The CDR3, as DNA: TGCGCCAGCAGCCAAGAGGACAGGGACACCGGGGAGCTGTTTTTT. It codes for CASSQEDRDTGELFF.

This clonotype was seen a handful of times. The V call is TRBV7-6, the J call TRBJ2-3, with TRBD2 matching over 12 bases. The CDR3 is 19 residues long. From germline, CDR1 is SGHVS and CDR2 FNYEAQ. The V gene end was trimmed by 0 bases and the J gene end by 1 base; junction bases not matched to a gene: 8. CDR3 DNA: TGTGCCAGCAGCTTAGCGGCCGGGACTAGCGGGTCAGGCACAGATACGCAGTATTTT. Translated, it gives CASSLAAGTSGSGTDTQYF.

This clonotype showed up many times. V and J are TRBV12-3 or TRBV12-4 and TRBJ1-2; D call uncertain. This CDR3 comprises 13 residues. Trimming took 2 bases from V and 0 from J, leaving 4 bases between them. CDR3: CASSLKPNYGYTF. The CDR3 region has the DNA TGTGCCAGCAGTTTAAAGCCTAACTATGGCTACACCTTC.

CDR3 loop: CSARGKGYTF. The CDR3 DNA reads TGCAGTGCTAGGGGCAAGGGCTACACCTTC. The genes are TRBV20-1 and TRBJ1-2; no reliable D call. Between the trimmed V and J ends, which lost 3 bases and 8 bases, there was a span of 7 bases. The CDR3 consists of 10 residues. Germline V gene sequence: CDR1 DFQATT, CDR2 SNEGSKA (reference sequence).